The clone carrying this TCR beta chain was picked up one time. The data are from a study of CD8+ T cells in alopecia areata. RNA extraction and reverse transcription yielded cDNA as sequencing template. The assay was immunoSEQ multiplex PCR, and TCRdb's table has in-frame clones only and misses some. The table has 150,000 to 200,000 clones, 50% to 65% seen once. CDR3 length: 14 amino acids. Trimming stripped 5 bases from V and 4 bases from J, with 9 bases between. In germline, CDR1 is LNHNV, CDR2 YYDKDF (reference sequence). The sample consisted of CD4+ T cells sorted from blood. The chain is built from TRBV15 and TRBJ2-6; D is undetermined. The clonotype comes from a human donor in good health. CDR3: CATSFSSGANVLTF. As DNA, the CDR3 is TGTGCCACCAGCTTCTCCTCGGGGGCCAACGTCCTGACTTTC.